This TCR beta chain originates from a study of cytomegalovirus exposure and HLA in healthy donors (dated by TCRdb to 2016 to 2017). Regarding the study in general: According to an earlier analysis of 550 to 750 of the donors, about 179 million T cells yielded 90 million to 130 million unique TCR beta sequences and 276 Gb of sequence data. The later analysis used no new phenotypic data to find candidate immune exposures, relying instead on TCR beta sequences and their occurrence across donors. Donor age, sex, ethnicity and CMV serostatus were compiled alongside the repertoire data. Typing coverage differed by locus: A, B, C, DRB1 and DQB1 were typed in roughly 629-640 donors, DQA1 in 500 to 550, DPA1 in around 610, and DPB1 in around 490. A handful of DR-DQ haplotypes were handled as single units for association and clustering because linkage in the cohort was strong. All discovery cohort repertoires had been generated using a single sequencing platform. The study used immunosequencing to profile the T cell repertoires of 666 subjects and linked those repertoires to cytomegalovirus serostatus. Class I and class II HLA loci were covered by the typing at four-digit resolution. The genetic ancestry cluster associated with self-reported Caucasian donors included 81% of the roughly 410 genotyped donors. In addition to the first cohort of 650 to 800 subjects, a separate validation cohort of over 90 different subjects was used. An earlier analysis of 587 of the donors applied high-throughput TCR beta sequencing to assess whether each TCR beta V gene segment acted as functional or pseudogenic. The aim of the study was to test whether cataloging public T cell receptors could identify signatures of past pathogen exposure. Genome-wide SNP genotypes for about three fifths of the roughly 670 donors were used in a later genetic analysis, which treated that subset as a discovery cohort. Among 300 to 500 genotyped donors of the cohort, an average of approximately 200,000 unique TCR beta nucleotide sequences was sequenced per donor, of which roughly 18% were non-productive. An early release covering roughly 600 HLA-typed donors comprised 250 to 350 gigabases of sequencing data and around 80 million unique TCR sequences. To study patterns of TCR occurrence, a later analysis re-analyzed previously published TCR beta repertoires from around 670 donors and added high-resolution HLA genotyping. The study combined high-throughput TCR immunosequencing, statistical association of individual TCRs with disease status, and machine learning to predict cytomegalovirus infection status.

Broader findings and caveats from the paper: The only immune exposure information available for the cohort was CMV serostatus. The sequencing pipeline was judged likely to have produced a cluster of highly shared sequence variants as a technical artifact. The classifier was reported to diagnose cytomegalovirus status with high specificity and sensitivity in both the original and validation cohorts. This cohort had only TCR beta chains sequenced, and the lack of alpha or paired-chain data limited which features could be detected. In an earlier analysis of 450 to 750 of the donors, most TCR beta V segments appeared in productive rearrangements about 87% or about 30% of the time, broadly matching IMGT annotations. Because HLA typing was missing for some donors at each locus, association tests included only the typed subset. According to the authors, the approach could potentially be generalized to other disease states and immunological phenotypes. In a later analysis, HLA-associated TCR beta chains showed more clonal expansion and lower generation probabilities than non-associated chains that were equally common. Because counts were too low, approximately 15 rarely observed V segments, including chromosome 9 orphons, were excluded from the earlier analysis of several hundred of the donors. A further reported finding was that TCR beta sequences accurately predicted the HLA-A and HLA-B alleles for most subjects in the first cohort. Correlated functional status among segregating V segments might reflect linkage disequilibrium, but an unknown experimental factor could not be ruled out. The presence/absence analyses assumed that sequencing depth was roughly uniform across donors, and that assumption may not be true. In a later genetic analysis, a missense DCLRE1C variant was associated with V-gene and J-gene trimming of TCR beta chains, and the association was replicated in an independent cohort. In a later analysis, most CMV-associated TCR beta chains were found to appear HLA-restricted, with HLA associations seemingly driven largely by CMV exposure. A later analysis reported that several top co-occurrence clusters appeared linked to parvovirus B19, influenza, CMV and Epstein-Barr virus. Strong co-occurrence of HLA alleles, especially DR and DQ, made assigning TCR associations to individual alleles difficult. Most TCR sequences were observed very rarely across donors, whereas some public TCRs were present in many individuals. In a later analysis, around 17,000 TCR beta sequences were associated with specific HLA alleles at a false discovery rate of 0.05. In the study, around 150 TCR beta chains were listed as associated with cytomegalovirus. In a later analysis, TCR association rates were found to vary across HLA loci, with the most associated TCRs seen for DRB1 alleles and the fewest for HLA-C alleles. In vitro tests confirmed that a few of the cytomegalovirus-associated TCR beta chains recognize cytomegalovirus antigens. Compared with the approximately 600-donor mean, donors in an Asian-associated ancestry cluster had fewer N-insertions in productive TCRs, according to a later genetic analysis.

The method was the immunoSEQ multiplex PCR assay. For the multiplex PCR, a mixture combining 60 forward primers for TCR Vbeta segments and 13 reverse primers for TCR Jbeta segments was used. A multiplex PCR assay on genomic DNA amplified the CDR3 region of rearranged TCR beta genes. The Illumina HiSeq System was used to sequence the amplified TCR beta libraries as 87-base-pair reads. Per the authors' processing: A later analysis counted tens of millions of unique TCR beta chains across the approximately 700 repertoires, and 10 million to 11 million of these chains were shared by at least two donors. Raw reads were error-corrected and collapsed into unique sequences with a nearest-neighbor algorithm that merged closely related sequences to remove PCR and sequencing errors. To assign V, D and J gene segments, CDR3 sequences were aligned to IMGT reference sequences. Each retained sequence needed at least a six-nucleotide match to both a V gene segment and a J gene segment. A rearrangement was called productive if the CDR3 had no stop codons and remained in frame with V and J, and every other rearrangement was called non-productive. CDR3 was defined by IMGT convention, running from the second conserved V-encoded cysteine to the conserved J-encoded phenylalanine. The earlier analysis of about 620 of the donors excluded sequences that lacked an unambiguous match to a single V gene segment. In an earlier analysis of around 600 of the donors, V segments were called functional above 56.7% productive rearrangements and were called segregating when the between-donor standard deviation exceeded 5%. A statistical classification framework was built to diagnose cytomegalovirus status from the catalog of TCR beta chain sequences. In a later analysis, V and J genes were assigned by comparing TCR nucleotide sequences against IMGT/GENE-DB human TR gene sequences. Using the TCRdist pipeline, a later analysis assigned CDR3 sequences along with most-parsimonious VDJ recombination scenarios. A later analysis defined each TCR beta chain by its CDR3 amino acid sequence plus V-gene family, and excluded reads lacking a unique V-gene family. As a way to deal with suspected cross-contamination and a sequencing artifact, a later analysis dropped 592 nucleotide sequences that were highly shared and had low generation probability. For each public chain, a later analysis derived a clonal expansion index from normalized ranks of inferred template counts within each repertoire. A later analysis computed generation probabilities with a VDJ recombination model fitted to out-of-frame rearrangements, and checked the results against IGoR. In a later analysis, hypergeometric tests were used to score TCR-TCR, TCR-HLA and TCR-CMV co-occurrence, with a repertoire-size bias correction applied to TCR pairs. In a later analysis, false discovery rates were estimated by permuting HLA or CMV assignments 20 times. In a later analysis, co-occurring TCRs were grouped using DBSCAN, with TCRdist sequence similarity added in when clustering inside HLA-allele-positive subsets. For co-occurrence clustering, repertoires with fewer than 30,000 or more than 120,000 public chains were excluded, along with about five repertoires with anomalous nucleotide sharing. The source is immuneACCESS, and TCRdb retained only in-frame sequences with V and J called. Part of the clones is not carried over; for the studies checked, unresolved V genes explain less than half of this, and the remainder is unexplained. The V and J calls and clone size were taken over from that table, and D and trimming were inferred from the DNA. The sample includes around 270,000 clones, with about 80% observed a single time. The ten largest clones represent about 0.29% of the sample.

In total, approximately 610 healthy bone marrow donors made up the cohort. At the time of sampling, every cohort member was nominally healthy, though immune exposures that went unrecorded were likely present. The donor tested CMV seronegative and was one of the 352 seronegative cohort members. A peripheral blood sample was collected from each donor, and TCR beta sequencing was performed on peripheral blood mononuclear cells. The Qiagen DNeasy Blood Extraction Kit was used to extract genomic DNA from the blood cell samples. A remark on this clone: It has no known antigen specificity. No per-base quality is available; no much larger clone lies one base away.

Source material: PBMCs. The receptor comes from a girl aged 2-9 years in good health and CMV-seronegative.

The DNA sequence follows: TGTGCCAGCAGATCCGGGACAGCCACCTACGAGCAGTACTTC. It translates to CASRSGTATYEQYF. The chain is encoded by TRBV6-5 joined to TRBJ2-5, with TRBD1 identical over 7 junction bases. With the DNA end fitting TRBJ2-7 better, the J assignment may be wrong. Including cysteine and phenylalanine, the CDR3 has 14 amino acids. Of the read, only the CDR3 DNA is kept; its 42 bases are in frame from base 1. The germline V gene specifies MNHEY as CDR1 and SVGAGI as CDR2.